This record covers a single T cell receptor beta chain. Its specificity is unknown. Germline V CDR1 and CDR2: SGHRS, YFSETQ. V shed 4 bases and J 0 bases; nucleotides not matched to a gene: 3. The CDR3 runs 17 residues. This sample is drawn from a study of response to subunit inactivated influenza vaccine. General study findings and limits: There was a suggestion from the authors that each seasonal influenza vaccination recruits few new T cells.

TCRdb passed the RT-PCR reads through MiXCR, listing each CDR3 protein once. The table includes around 850,000 distinct CDR3 sequences, roughly 18% detected once. The sample consisted of PBMCs from blood, taken 5 days after vaccination. This chain connects TRBV5-1 to TRBJ2-4; 14 nucleotides line up with TRBD2. The clonotype comes from a man in his fifties or sixties who received an inactivated influenza vaccine. The DNA of the CDR3 is TGCGCCAGCAGCGGGACTAGCGGGAGTATAGCCAAAAACATTCAGTACTTC. Its protein product is CASSGTSGSIAKNIQYF.